The 23 T cell receptor beta chains given below trace back to one sample, sequenced in a study of blood T cell repertoires in COVID-19. The table came from immunoSEQ multiplex PCR; TCRdb's copy has only in-frame clones and leaves some out. The profile shows approximately 170,000 clones, approximately 85% of them singletons. Sequenced: peripheral blood. These receptors came from a woman of 80 years or more with COVID-19, enrolled during active disease.

The genes are TRBV7-2 and TRBJ2-5; possible D gene TRBD1, 5 bases. The CDR3 totals 14 residues. Trimming pared 5 bases from V and 10 bases from J, leaving 20 bases between. Per germline, CDR1 SGHTA and CDR2 FQGNSA. The CDR3: CASSPPRVTLGQYF. The CDR3 DNA sequence: TGTGCCAGCAGCCCTCCCAGGGTCACCCTGGGCCAGTACTTC. The full variable domain, with the rest looked up from reference TRBV7-2 and TRBJ2-5, is GAGVSQSPSNKVTEKGKDVELRCDPISGHTALYWYRQSLGQGLEFLIYFQGNSAPDKSGLPSDRFSAERTGGSVSTLTIQRTQQEDSAVYLCASSPPRVTLGQYFGPGTRLLVL.

This chain connects TRBV4-1 to TRBJ2-1; TRBD2 matches at 8 bases. CDR3 size: 18 residues. V shed 4 bases, J shed 4 bases, and the junction held 15 bases outside the gene matches. Per the germline V gene, CDR1 is MGHRA and CDR2 is YSYEKL. CDR3 sequence (DNA): TGCGCCAGCAGCCTAGAGAGTATAGCGGGGTCTCCTTACAATGAGCAGTTCTTC. Translation: CASSLESIAGSPYNEQFF.

The chain employs TRBV12-2 and TRBJ2-7; the D segment call TRBD1 is taken from the table without a DNA check. TRBV12-2 is listed as a pseudogene. The CDR3 consists of 16 residues. In DNA form, the CDR3 reads TGTGCAAGTCGCTTACCCTCCGGGACACCGTCCTACGAGCAGTACTTC. Its protein is CASRLPSGTPSYEQYF.

The chain is built from TRBV7-2 and TRBJ2-7; TRBD1 is a possible D gene (5 bases). This CDR3 is built from 15 residues. V gave up 1 base and J gave up 3 bases, with 13 bases separating them. CDR1 SGHTA and CDR2 FQGNSA come from the germline V gene. This CDR3 is CASSLVGPRGYEQYF. DNA for the CDR3: TGTGCCAGCAGCTTAGTGGGGCCCCGCGGCTACGAGCAGTACTTC.

This chain links TRBV1 with TRBJ2-3; the table calls TRBD2, which could not be checked here. TRBV1 is a documented pseudogene. This CDR3 region has 19 residues. CDR3 bases: TGCACCAGCAGCCAAGATAAAGGACTAGCGGGAGGGCGCGCAGATACGCAGTATTTT. This translates into CTSSQDKGLAGGRADTQYF.

This clone was seen only a few times. The chain links TRBV7-3 to TRBJ1-2, with TRBD1 identical over 7 bases. The V gene's germline CDR1 is SGHTA and CDR2 FQGTGA. J was trimmed by 4 bases and V by 4 bases; bases with no gene match: 3. The CDR3 spans 13 residues. The CDR3, as DNA: TGTGCCAGCAGCTCGACAGGGACCTATGGCTACACCTTC. Its protein is CASSSTGTYGYTF.

This clone was recorded only once. The chain combines TRBV7-6 with TRBJ1-2, with 7 bases identical to TRBD1. The V and J ends lost 8 bases and 4 bases, in that order; junction bases with no gene match: 10. The CDR3 covers 14 residues. Germline CDR1 reads SGHVS; CDR2 reads FNYEAQ. Written as DNA, the CDR3 is TGTGCCAGCTCCTCACCCGGGACAGCCTATGGCTACACCTTC. Its protein is CASSSPGTAYGYTF.

This clone was detected a few times. The genes are TRBV6-4 and TRBJ2-1, with D perhaps matching TRBD2 (6 bases). With 4 bases removed from V and 5 bases from J, the gap between germline ends came to 18 bases. Germline values: CDR1 MRHNA, CDR2 SNTAGT. The CDR3 has 16 amino acids. The chain's CDR3 is CASSVFGGAGNNEQFF. CDR3 nucleotides: TGTGCCAGCAGTGTGTTTGGTGGGGCGGGAAACAATGAGCAGTTCTTC.

This clone occurred a few times. The chain employs TRBV9 and TRBJ1-1, with D tentatively TRBD1 (6 bases). CDR3 length: 13 amino acids. The germline gives CDR1 SGDLS, CDR2 YYNGEE. Trimming removed 4 bases from V and 8 bases from J, with 15 bases in between. The DNA for the CDR3 is TGTGCCAGCAGCAAACAGGGTCGAGGGGAAGCTTTCTTT. It specifies CASSKQGRGEAFF. The full variable domain, with the rest looked up from reference TRBV9 and TRBJ1-1, is DSGVTQTPKHLITATGQRVTLRCSPRSGDLSVYWYQQSLDQGLQFLIQYYNGEERAKGNILERFSAQQFPDLHSELNLSSLELGDSALYFCASSKQGRGEAFFGQGTRLTVV.

The chain combines TRBV12-3 or TRBV12-4 with TRBJ1-2, with D possibly matching TRBD1 (5 bases). The CDR3 loop spans 13 amino acids. Trimming cost V 5 bases and J 6 bases, with 13 bases left between them. Here the CDR3 reads CASSRGIPDGYTF. CDR3 DNA sequence: TGTGCCAGCAGTAGGGGCATTCCTGATGGCTACACCTTC.

This chain links TRBV19 with TRBJ2-3; D not certain. The CDR3 is 13 residues long. The germline V gene has CDR1 LNHDA and CDR2 SQIVND (reference sequence). V was pared by 2 bases and J by 2 bases, with 5 bases between. Here the CDR3 reads CASSIFYTDTQYF. CDR3 in DNA: TGTGCCAGTAGTATATTCTACACAGATACGCAGTATTTT.

The rearrangement joins TRBV27 to TRBJ2-3; the D gene is possibly TRBD1 (7 bases). The CDR3 spans 16 residues. The germline V gene has CDR1 MNHEY and CDR2 SMNVEV (reference sequence). The germline V and J ends were trimmed by 8 bases and 3 bases, with 21 bases remaining between them. The CDR3 DNA reads as TGTGCCAGCGCAGTTCGGGGGACAGTGGGTACAGATACGCAGTATTTT. Amino acids: CASAVRGTVGTDTQYF.

The genes are TRBV28 and TRBJ2-5; D perhaps matches TRBD1 (5 bases). CDR1 and CDR2 (germline): MDHEN, SYDVKM. The CDR3 loop spans 13 amino acids. V was trimmed by 10 bases and J by 0 bases, leaving 12 bases between them. The CDR3 DNA reads as TGTGCCATACAAACAGGATACCAAGAGACCCAGTACTTC. Translating it yields CAIQTGYQETQYF.

This clone was seen only a few times. The CDR3 DNA reads as TGTGCCAGCAAGCTAGCGGCATCCTACGAGCAGTACTTC. Translating it yields CASKLAASYEQYF. The chain is built from TRBV6-5 and TRBJ2-7, with 7 bases aligning to TRBD2. This CDR3 is 13 amino acids long. Germline V CDR1 and CDR2: MNHEY, SVGAGI. With V trimmed by 7 bases and J by 1 base, 4 bases remained unmatched.

The chain employs TRBV7-2 and TRBJ1-5; no reliable D call. The V and J ends lost 2 bases and 4 bases respectively, with 9 bases between them. The CDR3 loop spans 14 amino acids. CDR1 and CDR2 (germline): SGHTA, FQGNSA. This chain's CDR3 is CASSLSGGNQPQHF. The DNA of the CDR3 is TGTGCCAGCAGCTTAAGCGGTGGGAATCAGCCCCAGCATTTT.

The table lists this clone with a count of one. The chain couples TRBV30 to TRBJ2-2, with 8 nucleotides matching TRBD1. This CDR3 has 15 residues. The V gene's germline CDR1 is GTSNPN and CDR2 SVGIG (reference sequence). The V segment lost 4 bases and the J segment 3 bases; nucleotides outside the gene matches: 7. The DNA for the CDR3 is TGTGCCTGGACACACCAGGGGGCGGACACCGGGGAGCTGTTTTTT. Its protein is CAWTHQGADTGELFF.

This chain uses TRBV5-1 with TRBJ1-3; the match to TRBD1 covers 9 bases. V was clipped by 3 bases and J by 4 bases; unmatched bases: 5. CDR1 and CDR2 from the germline V gene are SGHRS and YFSETQ. The CDR3 sequence is 15 residues long. CDR3 in DNA: TGCGCCAGCAGCTCGGACAGGGGTGGAGGAAACACCATATATTTT. Amino acid sequence: CASSSDRGGGNTIYF.

The chain links TRBV7-2 to TRBJ2-1, with 7 bases fitting TRBD2. This CDR3 is 17 amino acids long. Germline assignment: CDR1 SGHTA and CDR2 FQGNSA. V gave up 3 bases and J gave up 2 bases; unmatched junction bases: 10. The CDR3 DNA reads TGTGCCAGCAGCTTCATAGGCGGGGGAGCAACCTACAATGAGCAGTTCTTC. Its translation: CASSFIGGGATYNEQFF.

The J gene is TRBJ2-2, the V gene TRBV3-1 (or the pseudogene TRBV3-2), with unresolved D. The length of the CDR3 is 15 residues. Trimming removed 3 bases from V and 2 bases from J, with 10 bases in between. Germline V gives CDR1 LGHDT, CDR2 YNNKEL (reference sequence). As DNA, the CDR3 is TGTGCCAGCAGCCAGGCCCGTCCCAACACCGGGGAGCTGTTTTTT. Translated: CASSQARPNTGELFF.

The chain carries TRBV6-6 and TRBJ1-3; TRBD1 matches 9 bases. The CDR3 loop spans 15 amino acids. Germline V lookup: CDR1 MNHNY, CDR2 SVGAGI (reference sequence). The J segment lost 5 bases and the V segment lost 6 bases, leaving 8 bases of the junction unmatched. CDR3 coding DNA: TGTGCCAGCAGGACTCGCGGGACAGGGCGAAACACCATATATTTT. Protein sequence: CASRTRGTGRNTIYF.

V gene TRBV15 combines with J gene TRBJ1-3; 8 nucleotides agree with TRBD1. The length of the CDR3 is 17 residues. The germline CDR1 and CDR2 sequences are LNHNV and YYDKDF (reference sequence). J lost 3 bases, V lost 4 bases, and 11 bases had no gene match. As DNA, the CDR3 is TGTGCCACCAGCATTACTGACAGGGGTCTTGGTGGAAACACCATATATTTT. As protein: CATSITDRGLGGNTIYF. Drawing the rest from reference TRBV15 and TRBJ1-3, the complete variable domain is DAMVIQNPRYQVTQFGKPVTLSCSQTLNHNVMYWYQQKSSQAPKLLFHYYDKDFNNEADTPDNFQSRRPNTSFCFLDIRSPGLGDTAMYLCATSITDRGLGGNTIYFGEGSWLTVV.

This clone was observed a single time. The chain employs TRBV7-3 and TRBJ1-1; 8 bases map to TRBD1. CDR3 length: 17 amino acids. Germline loops: CDR1 SGHTA, CDR2 FQGTGA. With 5 bases clipped from V and 3 bases from J, the junction kept 14 bases outside the gene matches. The CDR3 here is CASSPGGRGMWYTEAFF. CDR3 nucleotides: TGTGCCAGCAGCCCAGGGGGCAGGGGGATGTGGTACACTGAAGCTTTCTTT.

This clone occurred a few times. The chain has TRBV5-1 and TRBJ2-7; D may be TRBD1 (6 bases). Trimming cost V 5 bases and J 1 base, with 13 bases left between them. This CDR3 is 14 amino acids long. Germline CDR1 reads SGHRS; CDR2 reads YFSETQ. The CDR3 DNA reads as TGCGCCAGCAGATCCAGCAGGGGATCCTACGAGCAGTACTTC. Its protein product is CASRSSRGSYEQYF.